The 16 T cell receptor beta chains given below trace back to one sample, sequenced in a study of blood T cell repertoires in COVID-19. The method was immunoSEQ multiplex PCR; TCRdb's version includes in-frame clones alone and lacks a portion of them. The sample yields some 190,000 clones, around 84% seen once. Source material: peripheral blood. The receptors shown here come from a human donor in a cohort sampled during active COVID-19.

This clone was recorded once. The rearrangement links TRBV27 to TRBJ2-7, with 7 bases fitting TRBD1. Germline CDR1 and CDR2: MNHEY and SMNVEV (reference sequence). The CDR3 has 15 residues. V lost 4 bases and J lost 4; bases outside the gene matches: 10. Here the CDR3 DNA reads TGTGCCAGCAGTTCGGGGACAGCTTATATATACGAGCAGTACTTC. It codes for CASSSGTAYIYEQYF.

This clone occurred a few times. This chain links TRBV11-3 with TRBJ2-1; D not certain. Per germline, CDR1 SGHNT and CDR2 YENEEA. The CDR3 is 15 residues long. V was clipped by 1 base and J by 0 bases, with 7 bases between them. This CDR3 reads CASSLGWSSYNEQFF. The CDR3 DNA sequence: TGTGCCAGCAGCTTAGGTTGGAGCTCCTACAATGAGCAGTTCTTC.

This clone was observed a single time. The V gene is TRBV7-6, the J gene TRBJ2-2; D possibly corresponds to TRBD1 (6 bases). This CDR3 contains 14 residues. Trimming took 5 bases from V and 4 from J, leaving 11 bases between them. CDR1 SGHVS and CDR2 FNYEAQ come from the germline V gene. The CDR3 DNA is TGTGCCAGCAGCAAAAGGGGGAGCACCGGGGAGCTGTTTTTT. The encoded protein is CASSKRGSTGELFF.

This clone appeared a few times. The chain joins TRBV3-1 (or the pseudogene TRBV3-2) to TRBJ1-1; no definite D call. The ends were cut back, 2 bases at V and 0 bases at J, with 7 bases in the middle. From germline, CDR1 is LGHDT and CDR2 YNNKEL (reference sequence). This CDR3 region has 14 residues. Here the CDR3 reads CASSQSALNTEAFF. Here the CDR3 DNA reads TGTGCCAGCAGCCAAAGCGCCCTGAACACTGAAGCTTTCTTT.

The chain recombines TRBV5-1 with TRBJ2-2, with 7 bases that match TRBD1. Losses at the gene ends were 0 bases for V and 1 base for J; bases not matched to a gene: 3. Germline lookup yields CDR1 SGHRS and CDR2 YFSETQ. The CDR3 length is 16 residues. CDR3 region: CASSLVGGKNTGELFF. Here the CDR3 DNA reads TGCGCCAGCAGCTTGGTAGGGGGCAAGAACACCGGGGAGCTGTTTTTT.

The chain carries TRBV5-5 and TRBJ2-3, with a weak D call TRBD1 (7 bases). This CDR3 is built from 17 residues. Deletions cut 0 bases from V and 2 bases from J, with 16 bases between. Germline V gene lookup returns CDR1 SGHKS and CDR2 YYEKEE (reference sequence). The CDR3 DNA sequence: TGTGCCAGCAGCTTGGCCGGGGGACAGAAGTTCACAGATACGCAGTATTTT. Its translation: CASSLAGGQKFTDTQYF.

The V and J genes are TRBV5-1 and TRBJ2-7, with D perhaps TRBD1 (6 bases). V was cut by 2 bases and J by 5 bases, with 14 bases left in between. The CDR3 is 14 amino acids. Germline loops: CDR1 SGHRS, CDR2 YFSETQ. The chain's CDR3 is CASSLDRFTDEQYF. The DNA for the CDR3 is TGCGCCAGCAGCTTAGACAGGTTTACGGACGAGCAGTACTTC.

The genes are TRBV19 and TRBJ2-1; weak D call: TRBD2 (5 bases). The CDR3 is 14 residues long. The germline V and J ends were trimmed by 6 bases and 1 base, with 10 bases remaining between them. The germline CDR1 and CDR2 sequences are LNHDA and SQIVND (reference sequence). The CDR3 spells CASSADWSYNEQFF. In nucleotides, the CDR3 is TGTGCCAGTAGCGCGGACTGGTCCTACAATGAGCAGTTCTTC. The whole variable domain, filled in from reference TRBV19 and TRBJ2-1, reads DGGITQSPKYLFRKEGQNVTLSCEQNLNHDAMYWYRQDPGQGLRLIYYSQIVNDFQKGDIAEGYSVSREKKESFPLTVTSAQKNPTAFYLCASSADWSYNEQFFGPGTRLTVL.

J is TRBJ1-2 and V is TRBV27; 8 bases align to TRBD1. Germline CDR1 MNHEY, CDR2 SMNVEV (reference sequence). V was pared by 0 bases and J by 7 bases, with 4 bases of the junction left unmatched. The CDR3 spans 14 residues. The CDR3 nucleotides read TGTGCCAGCAGTTTATCACACAGGGGGGGTGGCTACACCTTC. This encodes CASSLSHRGGGYTF.

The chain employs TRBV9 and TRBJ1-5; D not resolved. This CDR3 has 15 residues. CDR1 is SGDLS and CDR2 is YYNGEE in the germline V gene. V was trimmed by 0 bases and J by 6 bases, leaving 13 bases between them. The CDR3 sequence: CASSVALGEGQPQHF. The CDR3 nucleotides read TGTGCCAGCAGCGTAGCTCTTGGGGAGGGTCAGCCCCAGCATTTT.

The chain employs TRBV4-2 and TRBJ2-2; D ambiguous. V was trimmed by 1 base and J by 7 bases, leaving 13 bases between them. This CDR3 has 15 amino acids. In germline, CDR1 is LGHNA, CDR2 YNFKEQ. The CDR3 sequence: CASSQVGAFVGELFF. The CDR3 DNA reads TGTGCCAGCAGCCAAGTCGGAGCTTTCGTCGGGGAGCTGTTTTTT.

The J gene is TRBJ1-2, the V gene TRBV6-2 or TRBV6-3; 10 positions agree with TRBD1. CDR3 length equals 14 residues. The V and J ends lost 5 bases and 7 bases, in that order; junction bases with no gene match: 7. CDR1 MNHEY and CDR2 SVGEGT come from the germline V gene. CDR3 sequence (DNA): TGTGCCAGCAGTCTGGGACAGGGGATGGGTGGCTACACCTTC. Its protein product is CASSLGQGMGGYTF.

This CDR3 reads CASSPGLADHNEQFF. In DNA form, the CDR3 reads TGTGCCAGCTCGCCGGGACTAGCGGACCACAATGAGCAGTTCTTC. This chain uses TRBV18 with TRBJ2-1; 11 nucleotides line up with TRBD2. Germline V gene lookup returns CDR1 KGHSH and CDR2 LQKENI. Losses at the gene ends were 6 bases for V and 5 bases for J; bases not matched to a gene: 6. The CDR3 is 15 residues long. The full variable domain, its missing parts supplied by reference TRBV18 and TRBJ2-1, is NAGVMQNPRHLVRRRGQEARLRCSPMKGHSHVYWYRQLPEEGLKFMVYLQKENIIDESGMPKERFSAEFPKEGPSILRIQQVVRGDSAAYFCASSPGLADHNEQFFGPGTRLTVL.

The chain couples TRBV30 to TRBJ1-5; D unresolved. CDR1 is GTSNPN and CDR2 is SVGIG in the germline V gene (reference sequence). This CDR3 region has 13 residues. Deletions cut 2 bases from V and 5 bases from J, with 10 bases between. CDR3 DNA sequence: TGTGCCTGGAGTCGAGGGCAGGATCAGCCCCAGCATTTT. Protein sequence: CAWSRGQDQPQHF.

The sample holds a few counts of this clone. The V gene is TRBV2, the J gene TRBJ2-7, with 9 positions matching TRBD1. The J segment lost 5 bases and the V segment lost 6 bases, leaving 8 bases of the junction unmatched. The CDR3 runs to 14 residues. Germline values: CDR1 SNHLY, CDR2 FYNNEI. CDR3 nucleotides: TGTGCCAGCAGAAGTGGACAGGGGAAGAACGAGCAGTACTTC. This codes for CASRSGQGKNEQYF.

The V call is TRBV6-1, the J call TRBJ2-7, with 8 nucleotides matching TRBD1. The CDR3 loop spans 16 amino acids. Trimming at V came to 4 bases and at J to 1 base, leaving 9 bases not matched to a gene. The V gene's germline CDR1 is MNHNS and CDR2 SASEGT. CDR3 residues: CASSGRRDRPSYEQYF. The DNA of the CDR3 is TGTGCCAGCAGTGGAAGACGGGACAGGCCATCCTACGAGCAGTACTTC.